This TCR beta chain was retrieved from a study of identical twins. Trimming removed 5 bases from V and 7 bases from J, with 17 bases in between. There are 14 residues in the CDR3. MiXCR, applied by TCRdb to the 5' RACE reads, yields one record per CDR3 protein. The sample includes 510,000 or so distinct CDR3 sequences, around 15% seen only once; the top ten take 0.44%. This clonotype was seen only a few times. A further study also used this sample, focusing on yellow fever vaccine responses in identical twins.

Sequenced: CD4+ T cells sorted from blood. The chain links TRBV12-3 or TRBV12-4 to TRBJ1-2, with D tentatively TRBD1 (5 bases). The receptor's source is a woman aged 18-30 years in good health. Here the CDR3 DNA reads TGTGCCAGCAGTCAGGGACTGGTAGCTACTGGCTACACCTTC. This translates into CASSQGLVATGYTF.